Listed here is a single T cell receptor beta chain. The antigen remains unidentified. These data come from a study of cytomegalovirus exposure and HLA in healthy donors. Broader study findings: It was reported in a later analysis that an Asian-associated ancestry cluster showed fewer N-insertions than the approximately 700-donor mean.

The PCR had 60 Vbeta and 13 Jbeta primers. Some clones are missing from TCRdb's copy, which holds only in-frame ones; the method was immunoSEQ multiplex PCR. The table includes 150,000 to 200,000 clones, around 90% detected once. The CDR3 length is 15 residues. Looked up from germline, CDR1 is KGHSH and CDR2 is LQKENI. V lost 6 bases, J lost 4 bases, and 8 bases stayed unmatched. This chain links TRBV18 with TRBJ2-3, with 9 nucleotides matching TRBD1. The source material was PBMCs. This sequence was found in a woman younger than 35 in good health and CMV-seronegative. The CDR3 DNA reads as TGTGCCAGCTCGGGAAGGGACAGGGAGGCAGATACGCAGTATTTT. It specifies CASSGRDREADTQYF.